This T cell receptor beta chain was identified in a study of shared clonotypes between healthy human individuals (dated by TCRdb to 2018 to 2020). Context from the whole study: The cohort comprised a couple of women and a few men aged 18 to 49 years. The study deeply sequenced blood TCR repertoires of five healthy adults to estimate repertoire size and the extent of clonotype sharing between individuals. To increase sequencing depth and limit assay-specific biases, different laboratories used diverse techniques to prepare libraries and sequence TCR repertoires. For each donor, CD4 naive and CD4 memory were each given three plates, CD8 naive was given two plates, and CD8 memory was given one plate. Between about 0.94 and 8.9 billion PBMCs per donor were obtained by leukapheresis. What the research found in general, with its limitations: Because the study included only a small number of donors, the genetic and exposure-history diversity represented was limited. Even with the large sequencing depth, rarefaction of the sorted-subset datasets indicated that sequencing was incomplete. Sampling was restricted to blood, and TCR repertoires in tissues likely differ from the TCR repertoires found in blood. Higher generation probabilities were observed for clonotypes shared by all four sorted-subset donors than for non-shared clonotypes. Pairwise subsampling indicated that sequencing depth was expected to affect the degree of clonotype sharing among donors. Across a handful of donors, around 5% of naive CD4, 3% to 4% of naive CD8, approximately 2.5% of memory CD4, and under 0.45% of memory CD8 clonotypes were shared. Larger estimated clonotype richness was generally found for naive subsets than for memory subsets.

Using the deep immunoSEQ assay, TCR CDR3 regions were amplified from genomic DNA by multiplex PCR. For each cell subset, the extracted genomic DNA was distributed evenly across all wells of several immunoSEQ 96-well plates, and each plate served as one replicate. For sorted subsets, roughly 200 ng of genomic DNA, equivalent to 30,000 or so T cell genomes, went into each replicate PCR. Purified libraries were quantified with a Qubit 3.0 fluorometer, sized on a Bioanalyzer 2100, and re-quantified with the KAPA Library Quantification kit. Each immunoSEQ 96-well plate was sequenced on its own single-read 150-cycle Illumina NextSeq 550 flow cell. Per the original workflow: Because the immunoSEQ output included only junctional sequences and no quality scores, the filtering could not be the same as the filtering used for full-length reads. Sequences were annotated with PyIR, a Python wrapper for IgBLAST v1.9, using IMGT germline references to assign V/J genes and CDR3. Reads were filtered out if the reads had weak V/J assignments (E-value above 1e-6), no CDR3, stop codons, out-of-frame junctions, or ambiguous translated residues. A V3J clonotype was defined by an identical inferred V gene, J gene, and CDR3 amino acid sequence. Percentage overlap between repertoires was calculated by dividing the number of shared unique clonotypes by the size of the smaller repertoire. Repertoire richness was assessed with RTK rarefaction, the Chao1 estimator, and Recon v2.1 estimates of unobserved clonotypes. Generation probabilities for all TCRbeta clonotypes obtained by the gDNA method from four donors were computed using OLGA. TCRdb provides this immuneACCESS table in a form limited to in-frame rearrangements. Some clones are lacking; in checked studies, under half of them reflect an unresolved V gene, and why the rest are absent is not known. V, J and clone size were drawn from that table, and D and trimming were deduced from the DNA. Within this sample are over 2 million clones, with about 95% of them counted one time only. About 1.1% of the sample belongs to the ten largest clones.

To note about this clone: Its antigen is currently not known. Nothing much larger sits one base from this clone, and base qualities are not available.

For the CD8 naive samples, CD45RO-negative cells were positively selected for CCR7, yielding a CD45RA+CCR7+ population from which TemRA cells were excluded. The donors were healthy, HIV-negative adults who had no recently reported acute infections or vaccinations. Every donor was a Caucasian adult living in Nashville, Tennessee, USA. Blood was obtained by leukapheresis, after which PBMCs were separated by Ficoll-Histopaque density gradient centrifugation and cryopreserved in liquid nitrogen vapor phase. Analytical flow cytometry was used to check the purity and quantity of every magnetically sorted T cell population. Genomic DNA was isolated from every sorted fraction and measured by UV absorbance on a Nanodrop 2000c. This sequence was found in a man younger than 35 in good health. Sequenced input: naive CD8+ T cells sorted from blood. This specimen's cell subset or site label, interpreted: CD45RA+CCR7+.

The CDR3 reads CATGASIEQYF. The DNA is TGTGCCACCGGGGCTTCCATCGAGCAGTACTTC. The rearrangement joined TRBV18 to TRBJ2-7, with the D gene possibly TRBD1 or TRBD2, each one fitting 5 bases. V sheds 10 bases and J sheds 6 bases, leaving 13 bases between their ends. The CDR3 measures 11 amino acids from cysteine to phenylalanine. Only the CDR3 region is kept as DNA, spanning 33 bases read in frame from base 1. The germline V gene provides CDR1 KGHSH and CDR2 LQKENI.